These 22 T cell receptor beta chains originate from one sample sequenced in a study of blood T cell repertoires in COVID-19. The method was immunoSEQ multiplex PCR; TCRdb's version includes in-frame clones alone and lacks a portion of them. The sample lists 350,000 to 450,000 clones; more than 70% were seen once. What was sequenced was peripheral blood. The receptors derive from a woman aged 55-70 years with COVID-19, enrolled during active disease.

The V and J genes are TRBV5-1 and TRBJ1-5, with D tentatively TRBD1 (6 bases). V was shortened by 0 bases and J by 2 bases, with 9 bases between the two germline ends. There are 15 residues in the CDR3. Germline V gene sequence: CDR1 SGHRS, CDR2 YFSETQ. CDR3 residues: CASSLEGGGNQPQHF. The CDR3 nucleotides are TGCGCCAGCAGCTTGGAAGGGGGGGGCAATCAGCCCCAGCATTTT.

This clone was counted only a few times. The V gene is TRBV15, the J gene TRBJ1-2; the D is unclear. Germline CDR1 LNHNV, CDR2 YYDKDF (reference sequence). Trimming left V 0 bases short and J 4 bases short, with 6 bases between. This CDR3 contains 13 residues. This chain's CDR3 is CATSREAGYGYTF. The CDR3 DNA follows: TGTGCCACCAGCAGAGAGGCAGGCTATGGCTACACCTTC. Full variable domain (remainder filled in from reference TRBV15 and TRBJ1-2): DAMVIQNPRYQVTQFGKPVTLSCSQTLNHNVMYWYQQKSSQAPKLLFHYYDKDFNNEADTPDNFQSRRPNTSFCFLDIRSPGLGDTAMYLCATSREAGYGYTFGSGTRLTVV.

The V gene is TRBV6-6, the J gene TRBJ2-5, with D possibly being TRBD1 (5 bases). Trimming removed 6 bases from V and 5 bases from J, with 13 bases in between. The germline CDR1 and CDR2 sequences are MNHNY and SVGAGI (reference sequence). There are 13 residues in the CDR3. The CDR3 sequence is CASRSGSRETQYF. The CDR3 DNA reads as TGTGCCAGCAGGTCAGGGTCAAGGGAGACCCAGTACTTC.

This clone was picked up a small number of times. J is TRBJ2-7 and V is TRBV6-1; D gene unclear. The V and J ends lost 1 base and 6 bases respectively, with 7 bases between them. This CDR3 has 12 amino acids. Per the germline V gene, CDR1 is MNHNS and CDR2 is SASEGT. The DNA of the CDR3 is TGTGCCAGCAGTGAAGGCGGCAGCGAGCAGTACTTC. Translating gives CASSEGGSEQYF.

This clone showed up just once. V usage is TRBV5-8 and J usage is TRBJ2-1; 9 nucleotides align to TRBD1. This CDR3 is 17 amino acids long. The germline CDR1 and CDR2 sequences are SGHTS and YDEGEE. V lost 4 bases to trimming and J lost 5 bases; unmatched junction nucleotides: 13. The CDR3 sequence is CASSRLSGTGTHNEQFF. The CDR3 bases are TGTGCCAGCAGCAGATTATCCGGGACAGGGACCCACAATGAGCAGTTCTTC.

V gene TRBV2 combines with J gene TRBJ2-2, with no clear D. The CDR3 has 14 amino acids. The V and J ends lost 7 bases and 0 bases respectively, with 9 bases between them. Germline V gene sequence: CDR1 SNHLY, CDR2 FYNNEI. The CDR3 loop is CASKFLANTGELFF. The CDR3 nucleotides read TGTGCCAGCAAATTCCTCGCGAACACCGGGGAGCTGTTTTTT. Supplemented by reference TRBV2 and TRBJ2-2, the full variable domain reads EPEVTQTPSHQVTQMGQEVILRCVPISNHLYFYWYRQILGQKVEFLVSFYNNEISEKSEIFDDQFSVERPDGSNFTLKIRSTKLEDSAMYFCASKFLANTGELFFGEGSRLTVL.

The V and J genes are TRBV4-1 and TRBJ1-4; D remains ambiguous. Deletions cut 1 base from V and 0 bases from J, with 6 bases between. The germline gives CDR1 MGHRA, CDR2 YSYEKL. The CDR3 runs 15 residues. The CDR3 nucleotides read TGCGCCAGCAGCCAAGTCGGGACAACTAATGAAAAACTGTTTTTT. It codes for CASSQVGTTNEKLFF.

V is TRBV7-8 and J is TRBJ1-2, with D possibly TRBD1 on 5 matching bases. The germline V and J ends were trimmed by 1 base and 6 bases, with 12 bases remaining between them. Germline assignment: CDR1 SGHVS and CDR2 FQNEAQ. The CDR3 has 14 amino acids. CDR3 in amino acids: CASSLVAGEDGYTF. CDR3 DNA: TGTGCCAGCAGCTTAGTTGCGGGGGAGGATGGCTACACCTTC.

The chain is built from TRBV14 and TRBJ1-2; no definite D call. The CDR3 length is 14 residues. Germline loops: CDR1 SGHDN, CDR2 FVKESK. V lost 5 bases, J lost 4 bases, and 14 bases lay in between. The CDR3 DNA reads as TGTGCCAGCAGCTTCCCAACGGTTCCCTATGGCTACACCTTC. Its translation: CASSFPTVPYGYTF.

A single count supports this clone. The chain couples TRBV9 to TRBJ2-3, with 9 bases that match TRBD2. The V gene end was trimmed by 0 bases and the J gene end by 2 bases; junction bases not matched to a gene: 7. This CDR3 is built from 17 residues. Germline CDR1 SGDLS, CDR2 YYNGEE. Written as DNA, the CDR3 is TGTGCCAGCAGCGTAGCCCCGCGGGGGGGCTTCACAGATACGCAGTATTTT. Translating it yields CASSVAPRGGFTDTQYF.

V usage is TRBV3-1 (or the pseudogene TRBV3-2) and J usage is TRBJ2-1; 7 nucleotides agree with TRBD2. V lost 6 bases and J lost 5; bases outside the gene matches: 13. CDR1 is LGHDT, CDR2 YNNKEL, per germline (reference sequence). CDR3 length: 16 residues. CDR3 region: CASSLGGDPPHNEQFF. The CDR3 nucleotides are TGTGCCAGCAGTCTGGGGGGGGACCCTCCCCACAATGAGCAGTTCTTC.

The J gene is TRBJ2-3, the V gene TRBV19; 8 nucleotides align to TRBD2. In germline, CDR1 is LNHDA, CDR2 SQIVND (reference sequence). J lost 5 bases, V lost 6 bases, and 4 bases had no gene match. The CDR3 loop spans 13 amino acids. The CDR3 DNA is TGTGCCAGTAGCGGGGGGGCTTTAGATACGCAGTATTTT. Amino acid sequence: CASSGGALDTQYF.

This chain uses TRBV7-9 with TRBJ2-7, with D maybe TRBD1 (6 bases). Germline assignment: CDR1 SEHNR and CDR2 FQNEAQ (reference sequence). The CDR3 covers 13 residues. V was clipped by 4 bases and J by 1 base, with 8 bases between them. The CDR3 bases are TGTGCCAGCAGCTCCGGACAGTCCTACGAGCAGTACTTC. It translates to CASSSGQSYEQYF.

The chain joins TRBV4-1 to TRBJ1-2, with TRBD1 identical over 8 bases. V trimming: 1 base; J trimming: 4 bases; junction bases outside the gene matches: 5. Germline V gives CDR1 MGHRA, CDR2 YSYEKL. This CDR3 contains 15 residues. CDR3 sequence (DNA): TGCGCCAGCAGCCAAGCGACAGGGGTCCGCTATGGCTACACCTTC. Residues: CASSQATGVRYGYTF.

This chain links TRBV5-1 with TRBJ2-6, with D unresolved. The CDR3 has 16 amino acids. Trimming took 0 bases from V and 0 from J, leaving 7 bases between them. Germline CDR1 reads SGHRS; CDR2 reads YFSETQ. CDR3 nucleotides: TGCGCCAGCAGCTTGGCCTATAGCTCTGGGGCCAACGTCCTGACTTTC. Translation: CASSLAYSSGANVLTF. The full variable domain, its missing parts supplied by reference TRBV5-1 and TRBJ2-6, is KAGVTQTPRYLIKTRGQQVTLSCSPISGHRSVSWYQQTPGQGLQFLFEYFSETQRNKGNFPGRFSGRQFSNSRSEMNVSTLELGDSALYLCASSLAYSSGANVLTFGAGSRLTVL.

This clone was seen a few times. The gene calls are TRBV4-1 and TRBJ1-2, with 8 bases matching TRBD1. With 1 base clipped from V and 2 bases from J, the junction kept 12 bases outside the gene matches. Germline V gives CDR1 MGHRA, CDR2 YSYEKL. The CDR3 loop spans 18 amino acids. The CDR3 is CASSQGVRRRGHNYGYTF. Here the CDR3 DNA reads TGCGCCAGCAGCCAAGGGGTTAGACGCAGGGGGCACAACTATGGCTACACCTTC.

The chain combines TRBV4-1 with TRBJ2-7, with TRBD2 identical over 9 bases. With 1 base clipped from V and 5 bases from J, the junction kept 6 bases outside the gene matches. The CDR3 sequence is 15 residues long. CDR1 is MGHRA, CDR2 YSYEKL, per germline. The CDR3 loop reads CASSQAGTSRHEQYF. The CDR3 coding sequence is TGCGCCAGCAGCCAAGCTGGGACTAGCCGGCACGAGCAGTACTTC.

This chain connects TRBV12-5 to TRBJ1-5, with D uncertain. The CDR3 extends over 13 amino acids. V lost 6 bases to trimming and J lost 5 bases, with 11 bases between them. The germline V gene encodes CDR1 LGHNT and CDR2 FRNRAP. This chain's CDR3 is CASGIGLDQPQHF. The DNA for the CDR3 is TGTGCTAGTGGGATAGGACTCGATCAGCCCCAGCATTTT.

This sequence joins TRBV6-5 and TRBJ1-6, with D possibly being TRBD1 (5 bases). Trimming stripped 7 bases from V and 10 bases from J, with 20 bases between. The CDR3 length is 15 residues. Germline CDR1 MNHEY, CDR2 SVGAGI. The CDR3: CASTPGESPWSPLHF. The CDR3 DNA sequence: TGTGCCAGCACGCCGGGGGAGTCCCCATGGTCACCCCTCCACTTT.

The chain carries TRBV12-3 or TRBV12-4 and TRBJ2-5; unclear D gene. CDR3 length equals 12 residues. The V gene lost 2 bases and the J gene lost 4 bases, with 5 bases spanning the gap. CDR3 protein: CASSLSAETQYF. The CDR3, as DNA: TGTGCCAGCAGTTTAAGCGCAGAGACCCAGTACTTC.

This rearrangement joins TRBV2 to TRBJ1-1; D is perhaps TRBD1 (6 bases). The CDR3 contains 13 residues. Trimming took off 8 bases at V and 11 bases at J, with 21 bases between the two ends. Germline V CDR1 and CDR2: SNHLY, FYNNEI. The CDR3 protein is CASRDTSWDVAFF. The CDR3 coding sequence is TGTGCCAGCCGGGACACCTCATGGGACGTCGCTTTCTTT.

The sample holds one count of this clone. The rearrangement uses TRBV28 and TRBJ1-5; TRBD1 matches 9 bases. The ends lost 7 bases at V and 0 bases at J; junction bases unmatched: 4. Germline CDR1 MDHEN, CDR2 SYDVKM. This CDR3 has 15 amino acids. This CDR3 reads CASTRQGVSNQPQHF. CDR3 DNA: TGTGCCAGCACTCGACAGGGGGTTAGCAATCAGCCCCAGCATTTT. The variable domain in full, completed from reference TRBV28 and TRBJ1-5, reads DVKVTQSSRYLVKRTGEKVFLECVQDMDHENMFWYRQDPGLGLRLIYFSYDVKMKEKGDIPEGYSVSREKKERFSLILESASTNQTSMYLCASTRQGVSNQPQHFGDGTRLSIL.